Each of the 14 T cell receptor beta chains below was sequenced from the same sample in a study of monozygotic twins with inflammatory bowel disease. From the 5' RACE reads, TCRdb lists one entry per CDR3 protein and no DNA. This sample's table reports about 300,000 distinct CDR3 sequences. Sample: blood. The receptor source for this set is a human donor with ulcerative colitis or Crohn's disease, or a healthy co-twin of an affected twin (not recorded which).

The chain carries TRBV12-3 or TRBV12-4 and TRBJ2-3; as DNA is missing, the TRBD1 call by TCRdb cannot be tested. The CDR3 totals 16 residues. CDR3 sequence: CASSQGPGQITDTQYF.

The chain is built from TRBV18 and TRBJ2-1. Germline lookup yields CDR1 KGHSH and CDR2 LQKENI. The CDR3 is made up of 15 amino acids. This CDR3 reads CASSPRDVSYNEQFF.

The chain uses TRBV11-2 and TRBJ2-1. The CDR3 runs to 15 residues. Germline V gene data show CDR1 as SGHAT and CDR2 as FQNNGV. CDR3 sequence reads: CASSLEVERFYEQFF.

The V and J genes are TRBV5-6 and TRBJ2-7; the D call from TCRdb, TRBD1, cannot be confirmed without DNA. The CDR3 totals 14 residues. Germline V gene data show CDR1 as SGHDT and CDR2 as YYEEEE. CDR3 protein: CASRFLDRLHEQYF.

The chain uses TRBV20-1 and TRBJ2-7. This CDR3 has 13 amino acids. CDR1 and CDR2 (germline): DFQATT, SNEGSKA (reference sequence). The CDR3 region is CSAQAGNPFEQYF.

The chain combines TRBV6-5 with TRBJ2-7. This CDR3 is built from 14 residues. Looked up from germline, CDR1 is MNHEY and CDR2 is SVGAGI. The CDR3 is CASSSHEAGYEQYF.

The chain uses TRBV15 and TRBJ2-5; TCRdb gives TRBD1 as the D gene, but with no DNA this cannot be confirmed. This CDR3 contains 15 residues. CDR1 is LNHNV, CDR2 YYDKDF, per germline (reference sequence). CDR3 in amino acids: CATKGGSFTQETQYF.

The CDR3 reads CASSTPGQVFF. The chain carries TRBV12-3 or TRBV12-4 and TRBJ2-1; TCRdb's D gene call, TRBD1, goes unchecked for lack of DNA. CDR3 length: 11 amino acids.

This chain connects TRBV7-3 to TRBJ1-4; the D gene TCRdb calls, TRBD1, cannot be checked with no DNA. The CDR3 covers 13 residues. The germline CDR1 and CDR2 sequences are SGHTA and FQGTGA. The CDR3 spells CASSPTGGEKLFF.

The chain combines TRBV6-2 or TRBV6-3 with TRBJ1-1. The germline CDR1 and CDR2 sequences are MNHEY and SVGEGT. The CDR3 totals 15 residues. CDR3 protein: CASSSVVGWVTEAFF.

This chain connects TRBV6-2 or TRBV6-3 to TRBJ2-1; the D call of TRBD2 rests on TCRdb alone, since no DNA is present to check it. CDR3 length: 14 amino acids. The V gene's germline CDR1 is MNHEY and CDR2 SVGEGT. The CDR3 spells CASRPSGRNNEQFF.

V is TRBV12-2 and J is TRBJ2-1; TCRdb's D call of TRBD1 is untestable without DNA. TRBV12-2 constitutes a pseudogene. CDR3 length: 20 amino acids. CDR3 protein: CASRLAGTGRKGCSYNEQFF.

The J gene is TRBJ2-7, the V gene TRBV12-3 or TRBV12-4; TCRdb names TRBD2, which stays unverified in the absence of DNA. The length of the CDR3 is 13 residues. CDR3 region: CASSLERASEQYF.

This rearrangement joins TRBV27 to TRBJ2-1. This CDR3 has 12 residues. Germline CDR1 and CDR2: MNHEY and SMNVEV (reference sequence). The CDR3 is CASGHSSNEQFF.